This T cell receptor (beta chain) was obtained from a study of CD8 T cells in ankylosing spondylitis. Overall study findings and caveats: Ankylosing spondylitis blood seemed to carry a telltale TCR beta motif made of roughly 8 highly homologous variants.

Germline CDR1 and CDR2: SEHNR and FQNEAQ (reference sequence). The CDR3 consists of 17 residues. V was clipped by 8 bases and J by 2 bases, with 24 bases between them. Concerning this clonotype: Its antigen is undetermined.

Quantitative 5'-RACE was performed with molecular barcodes, and it yielded the TCR beta libraries. TCRdb fed the 5' RACE reads into MiXCR, producing one record per CDR3 protein. The data contain tens of thousands of distinct CDR3 sequences, around 25% of them seen just once; the ten biggest clones take up 55% to 75%. This chain connects TRBV7-9 to TRBJ1-1; maybe TRBD1 (5 bases). The sequencing input was blood, either unsorted or a sorted T cell fraction (not recorded which). The source of this sequence is a male donor with ankylosing spondylitis or in good health (not recorded which). The CDR3 nucleotides read TGTGCCAGCCGCCCGCGGAGAGAAGGGGAAGGTAACACTGAAGCTTTCTTT. Its translation: CASRPRREGEGNTEAFF.